The sequence of this T cell receptor beta chain was determined in a study of control samples from healthy donors and cancer patients (dated by TCRdb to about 2020). For this clone: No antigen is known for it. It has no much larger one-base neighbor in the sample; base qualities were not kept.

The library was prepared using the immunoSEQ multiplex PCR assay. Entries here come from immuneACCESS through TCRdb and include only in-frame sequences with V and J called. Some clones fail to appear in such tables; in the studies checked, an unresolved V gene covers under half of the shortfall, and the cause of the remainder is unknown. The sample profile shows fewer than 70,000 clones; approximately 84% of them were found once. The biggest ten clones account for around 2.8% of the sample. The source material was PBMCs. The TCR was taken from a woman in her forties or fifties with lung cancer.

The CDR3 here reads CASNQQGDNSPLHF. The DNA sequence is as follows: TGTGCCAGCAACCAACAGGGGGATAATTCACCCCTCCACTTT. The chain employs TRBV2 and TRBJ1-6; TRBD1 aligns with 8 central bases. V trim: 7 bases; J trim: 5 bases; unmatched bases: 4. Reading from cysteine to phenylalanine, the CDR3 counts 14 amino acids. Only the CDR3 DNA is retained, 42 bases long and in frame from the first base. From a lookup of the germline V gene, CDR1 and CDR2 are SNHLY and FYNNEI. Outside the CDR3, residues come from the reference TRBV2 and TRBJ1-6 proteins, so the full variable domain is: EPEVTQTPSHQVTQMGQEVILRCVPISNHLYFYWYRQILGQKVEFLVSFYNNEISEKSEIFDDQFSVERPDGSNFTLKIRSTKLEDSAMYFCASNQQGDNSPLHFGNGTRLTVT.